Shown below are 7 T cell receptor beta chains from a single sample sequenced in a study of low-dose radiotherapy and immunotherapy resistance in tumors. First-strand cDNA relied on TRAV- and TRBV-specific primers spanning alpha and beta chains. TCRs were amplified for 15 to 25 PCR cycles with a constant-region primer and V-primer adapter. TCRdb ran MiXCR on the reads and lists one entry per CDR3 protein. The sample comprises about 82,000 distinct CDR3 sequences, around 18% of which are singletons, and around 6.1% rests with the top ten. Regarding time point: before trial treatment. This specimen consisted of PBMCs, obtained before treatment. Receptors originate from a male donor with prostate cancer.

This chain connects TRBV12-5 to TRBJ2-3; TRBD2 agrees at 12 bases. Germline V CDR1 and CDR2: LGHNT, FRNRAP. V trimming: 2 bases; J trimming: 3 bases; junction bases outside the gene matches: 12. This CDR3 contains 19 residues. The CDR3, as DNA: TGTGCTAGTGGTTTGACCAGACTAGCGGGGGCCGAACGAACAGATACGCAGTATTTT. Amino acid sequence: CASGLTRLAGAERTDTQYF.

This clonotype was picked up a small number of times. This chain uses TRBV20-1 with TRBJ1-1, with TRBD1 as a possible D gene (6 bases). The CDR3 extends over 15 amino acids. Germline lookup yields CDR1 DFQATT and CDR2 SNEGSKA (reference sequence). Trimming took off 1 base at V and 3 bases at J, with 15 bases between the two ends. The CDR3 region is CSARGFGQSDTEAFF. The CDR3 bases are TGCAGTGCTAGAGGCTTTGGACAGTCAGACACTGAAGCTTTCTTT.

The V call is TRBV19, the J call TRBJ2-1; TRBD2 might be the D (5 bases). Germline V CDR1 and CDR2: LNHDA, SQIVND (reference sequence). Trimming removed 5 bases from V and 6 bases from J, with 8 bases in between. The CDR3 length is 12 residues. The DNA for the CDR3 is TGTGCCAGTAGTCGAGGGAGCAATGAGCAGTTCTTC. Residues: CASSRGSNEQFF.

A remark on this clonotype: A read error may be the cause here, since a much bigger clone is one base away. V gene TRBV4-2 combines with J gene TRBJ2-6; D is undetermined. There are 16 residues in the CDR3. CDR1 is LGHNA, CDR2 YNFKEQ, per germline. CDR3 region: CASGQDRSSGANVLTF. In nucleotides, the CDR3 is TGTGCCAGCGGCCAAGATAGGAGCTCTGGGGCCAACGTCCTGACTTTC.

The sample holds many counts of this clonotype. V and J are TRBV7-3 and TRBJ2-2; D possibly corresponds to TRBD1 (6 bases). The CDR3 extends over 19 amino acids. The V end lost 5 bases, the J end lost 2 bases, and 24 bases lay between the germline ends. Germline CDR1 reads SGHTA; CDR2 reads FQGTGA. For the CDR3, the DNA is TGTGCCAGCAGCCACGACTCCTCCGGTAGGACAGTTAACACCGGGGAGCTGTTTTTT. The encoded protein is CASSHDSSGRTVNTGELFF.

This clonotype has a count of ten or more. In nucleotides, the CDR3 is TGCAGTGCTAGTTCACTAGCGGGGGGCTCCTACAATGAGCAGTTCTTC. Encoded protein: CSASSLAGGSYNEQFF. The chain recombines TRBV20-1 with TRBJ2-1; 12 bases agree with TRBD2. Germline CDR1 reads DFQATT; CDR2 reads SNEGSKA (reference sequence). The CDR3 is 16 residues long. V dropped 3 bases and J dropped 0; count of bases not matched to a gene: 3.

This clonotype was seen ten or more times. The V and J genes are TRBV5-5 and TRBJ1-1; D unresolved. V dropped 2 bases and J dropped 1 base, with 6 bases sitting between them. The V gene's germline CDR1 is SGHKS and CDR2 YYEKEE (reference sequence). The CDR3 runs to 13 residues. The CDR3 sequence is CASSFRGNTEAFF. CDR3 in DNA: TGTGCCAGCAGCTTTCGGGGGAACACTGAAGCTTTCTTT.